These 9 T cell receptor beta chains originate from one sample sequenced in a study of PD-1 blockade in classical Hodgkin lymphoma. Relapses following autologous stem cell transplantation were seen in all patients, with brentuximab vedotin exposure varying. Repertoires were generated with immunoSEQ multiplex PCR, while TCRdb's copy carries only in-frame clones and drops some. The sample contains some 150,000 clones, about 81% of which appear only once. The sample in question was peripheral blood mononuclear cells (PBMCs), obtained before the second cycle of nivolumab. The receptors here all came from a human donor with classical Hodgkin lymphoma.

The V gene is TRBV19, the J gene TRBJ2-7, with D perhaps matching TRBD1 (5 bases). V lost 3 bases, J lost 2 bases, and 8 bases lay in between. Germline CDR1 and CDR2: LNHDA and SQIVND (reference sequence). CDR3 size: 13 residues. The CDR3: CASSMGRAYEQYF. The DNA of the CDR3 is TGTGCCAGTAGTATGGGGCGAGCCTACGAGCAGTACTTC.

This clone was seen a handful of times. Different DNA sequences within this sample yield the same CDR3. This CDR3 reads CSVEGASYEQYF. The CDR3 DNA sequence: TGCAGCGTTGAGGGGGCCTCCTACGAGCAGTACTTC. This rearrangement joins TRBV29-1 to TRBJ2-7, with TRBD1 as a possible D gene (6 bases). With 3 bases removed from V and 0 bases from J, the gap between germline ends came to 6 bases. The CDR3 consists of 12 residues. Looked up from germline, CDR1 is SQVTM and CDR2 is ANQGSEA.

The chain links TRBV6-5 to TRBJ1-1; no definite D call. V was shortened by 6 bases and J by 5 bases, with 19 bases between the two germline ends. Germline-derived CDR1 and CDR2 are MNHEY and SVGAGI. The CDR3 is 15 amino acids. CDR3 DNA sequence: TGTGCCAGCAGCTCATCGGGTCTCGACCGAACTGAAGCTTTCTTT. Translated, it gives CASSSSGLDRTEAFF.

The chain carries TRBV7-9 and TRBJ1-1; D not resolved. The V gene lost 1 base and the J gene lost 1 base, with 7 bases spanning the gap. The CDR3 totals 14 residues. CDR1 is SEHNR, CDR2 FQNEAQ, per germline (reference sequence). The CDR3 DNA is TGTGCCAGCAGCTTAGTGGGTCAGAACACTGAAGCTTTCTTT. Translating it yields CASSLVGQNTEAFF.

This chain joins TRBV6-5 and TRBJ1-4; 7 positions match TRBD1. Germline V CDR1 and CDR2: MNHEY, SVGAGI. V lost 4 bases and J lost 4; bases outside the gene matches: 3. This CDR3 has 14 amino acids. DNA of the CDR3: TGTGCCAGCAGTTGGGACAGCATTAATGAAAAACTGTTTTTT. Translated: CASSWDSINEKLFF.

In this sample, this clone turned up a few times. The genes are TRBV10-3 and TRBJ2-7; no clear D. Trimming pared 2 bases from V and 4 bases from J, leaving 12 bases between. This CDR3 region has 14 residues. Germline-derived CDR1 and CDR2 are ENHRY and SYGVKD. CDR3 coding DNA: TGTGCCATCAGTGAGGGGTATGGTCCGTACGAGCAGTACTTC. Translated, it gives CAISEGYGPYEQYF.

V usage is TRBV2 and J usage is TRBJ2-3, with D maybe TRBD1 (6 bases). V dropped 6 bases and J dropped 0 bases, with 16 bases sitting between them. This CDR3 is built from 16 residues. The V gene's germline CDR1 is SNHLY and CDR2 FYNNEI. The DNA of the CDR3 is TGTGCCAGCAGCCTCCGGACAGTTGCTAGCACAGATACGCAGTATTTT. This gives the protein CASSLRTVASTDTQYF.

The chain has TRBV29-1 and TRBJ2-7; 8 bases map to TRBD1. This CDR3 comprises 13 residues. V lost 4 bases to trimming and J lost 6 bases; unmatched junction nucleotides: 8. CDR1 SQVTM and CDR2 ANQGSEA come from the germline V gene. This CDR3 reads CSVAGDRGFEQYF. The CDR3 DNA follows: TGCAGCGTTGCAGGCGACAGGGGTTTCGAGCAGTACTTC.

The CDR3 DNA follows: TGTGCCAGCAGCTTCCCTAGCGGGGGGGCCTACAATGAGCAGTTCTTC. As protein: CASSFPSGGAYNEQFF. The V gene is TRBV5-4, the J gene TRBJ2-1, with 12 bases fitting TRBD2. Germline V gene data show CDR1 as SGHNT and CDR2 as YYREEE (reference sequence). V gave up 2 bases and J gave up 2 bases; unmatched junction bases: 2. The CDR3 sequence is 16 residues long.